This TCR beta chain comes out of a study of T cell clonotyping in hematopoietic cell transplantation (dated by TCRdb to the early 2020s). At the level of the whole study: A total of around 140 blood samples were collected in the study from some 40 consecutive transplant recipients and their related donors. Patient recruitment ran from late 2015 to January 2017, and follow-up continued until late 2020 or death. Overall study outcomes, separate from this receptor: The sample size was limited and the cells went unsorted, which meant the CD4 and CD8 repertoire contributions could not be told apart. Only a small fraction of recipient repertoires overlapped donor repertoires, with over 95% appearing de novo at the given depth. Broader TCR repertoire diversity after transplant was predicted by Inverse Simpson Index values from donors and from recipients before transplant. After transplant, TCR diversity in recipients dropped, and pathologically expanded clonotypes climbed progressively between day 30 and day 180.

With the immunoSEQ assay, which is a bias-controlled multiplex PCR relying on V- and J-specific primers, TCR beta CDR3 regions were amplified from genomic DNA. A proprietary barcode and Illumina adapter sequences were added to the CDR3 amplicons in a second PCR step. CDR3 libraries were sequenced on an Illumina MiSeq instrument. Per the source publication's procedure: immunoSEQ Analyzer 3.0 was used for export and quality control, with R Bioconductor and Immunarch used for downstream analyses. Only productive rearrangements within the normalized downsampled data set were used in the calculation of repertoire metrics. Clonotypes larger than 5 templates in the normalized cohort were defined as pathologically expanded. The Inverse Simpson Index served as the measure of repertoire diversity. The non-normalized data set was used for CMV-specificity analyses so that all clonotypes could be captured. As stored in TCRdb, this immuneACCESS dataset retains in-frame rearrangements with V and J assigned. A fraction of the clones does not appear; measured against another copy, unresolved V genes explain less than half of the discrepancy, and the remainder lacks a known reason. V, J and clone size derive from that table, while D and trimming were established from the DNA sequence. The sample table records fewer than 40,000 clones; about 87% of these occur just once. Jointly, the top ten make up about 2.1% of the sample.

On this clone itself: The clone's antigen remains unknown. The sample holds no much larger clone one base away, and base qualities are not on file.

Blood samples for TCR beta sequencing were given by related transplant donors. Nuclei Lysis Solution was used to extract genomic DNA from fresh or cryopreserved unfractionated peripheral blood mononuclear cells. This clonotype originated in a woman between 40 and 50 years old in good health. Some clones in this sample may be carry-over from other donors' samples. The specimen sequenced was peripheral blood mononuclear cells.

The CDR3 region: CASSVSLHQPQHF. In nucleotides, the sequence is TGTGCCAGCAGTGTCTCCCTCCACCAGCCCCAGCATTTT. The V and J segments used are TRBV6-1 and TRBJ1-5, with an unclear D gene assignment. Based on the germline V gene, the CDR1 and CDR2 sequences are MNHNS and SASEGT. The junction shows trimming of 4 bases on V and 7 bases on J, plus 11 bases between the germline ends. The CDR3 covers 13 residues, taking in both the cysteine and the phenylalanine. The kept DNA is CDR3 alone, 39 bases in frame from the first base.